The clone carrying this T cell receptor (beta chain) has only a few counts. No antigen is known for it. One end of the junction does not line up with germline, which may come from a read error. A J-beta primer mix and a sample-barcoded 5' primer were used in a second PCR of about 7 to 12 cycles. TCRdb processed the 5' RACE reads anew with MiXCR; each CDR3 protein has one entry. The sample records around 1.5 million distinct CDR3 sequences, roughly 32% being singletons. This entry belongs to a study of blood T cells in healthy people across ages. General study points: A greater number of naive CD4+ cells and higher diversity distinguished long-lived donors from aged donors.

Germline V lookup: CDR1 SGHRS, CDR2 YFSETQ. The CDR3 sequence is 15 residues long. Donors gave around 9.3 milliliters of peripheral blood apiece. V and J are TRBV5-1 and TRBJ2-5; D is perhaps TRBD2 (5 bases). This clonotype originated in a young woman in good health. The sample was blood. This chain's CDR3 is CASSLTGGGQETQYF. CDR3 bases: TGTGCCAGCAGCTTGACTGGTGGAGGCCAAGAGACCCAGTACTTC.